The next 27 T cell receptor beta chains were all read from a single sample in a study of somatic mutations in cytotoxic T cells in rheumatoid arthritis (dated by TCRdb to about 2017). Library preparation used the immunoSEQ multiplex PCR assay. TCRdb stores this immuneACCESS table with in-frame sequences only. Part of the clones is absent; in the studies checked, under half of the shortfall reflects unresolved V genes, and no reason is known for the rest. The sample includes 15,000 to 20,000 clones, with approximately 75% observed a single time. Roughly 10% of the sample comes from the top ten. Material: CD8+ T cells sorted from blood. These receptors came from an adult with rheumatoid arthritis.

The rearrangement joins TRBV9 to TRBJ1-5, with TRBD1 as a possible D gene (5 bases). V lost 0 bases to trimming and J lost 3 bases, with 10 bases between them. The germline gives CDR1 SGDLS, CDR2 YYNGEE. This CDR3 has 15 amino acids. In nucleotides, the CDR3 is TGTGCCAGCAGCGTAGGGAGGGGCATCAATCAGCCCCAGCATTTT. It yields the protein CASSVGRGINQPQHF.

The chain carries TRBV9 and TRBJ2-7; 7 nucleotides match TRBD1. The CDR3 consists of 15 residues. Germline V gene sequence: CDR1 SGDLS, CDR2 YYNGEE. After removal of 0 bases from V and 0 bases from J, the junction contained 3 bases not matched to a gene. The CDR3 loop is CASSVGQGRSYEQYF. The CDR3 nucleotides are TGTGCCAGCAGCGTAGGACAGGGCCGCTCCTACGAGCAGTACTTC.

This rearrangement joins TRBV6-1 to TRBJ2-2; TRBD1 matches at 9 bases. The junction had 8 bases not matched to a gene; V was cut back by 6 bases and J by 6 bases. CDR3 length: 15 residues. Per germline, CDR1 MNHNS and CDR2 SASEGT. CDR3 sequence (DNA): TGTGCCAGCAGGGTAACAGGGGGCGCGTCCGGGGAGCTGTTTTTT. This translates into CASRVTGGASGELFF.

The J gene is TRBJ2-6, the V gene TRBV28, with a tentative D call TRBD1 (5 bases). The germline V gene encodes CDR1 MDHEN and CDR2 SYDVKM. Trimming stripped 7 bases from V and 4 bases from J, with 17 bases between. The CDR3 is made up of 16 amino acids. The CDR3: CASTLGQGDGANVLTF. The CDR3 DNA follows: TGTGCCAGCACCCTGGGGCAGGGTGACGGGGCCAACGTCCTGACTTTC.

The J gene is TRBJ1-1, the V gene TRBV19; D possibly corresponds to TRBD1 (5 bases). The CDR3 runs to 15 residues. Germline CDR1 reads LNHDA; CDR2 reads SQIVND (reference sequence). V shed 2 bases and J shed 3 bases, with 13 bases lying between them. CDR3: CASSISQGGDTEAFF. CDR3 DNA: TGTGCCAGTAGTATAAGCCAGGGCGGGGACACTGAAGCTTTCTTT.

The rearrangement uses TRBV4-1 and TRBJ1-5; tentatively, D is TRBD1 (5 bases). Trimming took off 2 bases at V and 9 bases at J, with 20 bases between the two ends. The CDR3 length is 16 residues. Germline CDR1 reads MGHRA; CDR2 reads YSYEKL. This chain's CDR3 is CASSQPPFGGGGPQHF. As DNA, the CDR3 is TGCGCCAGCAGCCAACCACCTTTCGGGGGTGGTGGGCCCCAGCATTTT.

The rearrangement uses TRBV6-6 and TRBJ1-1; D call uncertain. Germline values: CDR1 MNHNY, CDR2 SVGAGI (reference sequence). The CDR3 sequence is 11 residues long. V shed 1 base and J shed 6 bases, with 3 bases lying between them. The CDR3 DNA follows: TGTGCCAGCAGTTACTTTGCTGAAGCTTTCTTT. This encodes CASSYFAEAFF.

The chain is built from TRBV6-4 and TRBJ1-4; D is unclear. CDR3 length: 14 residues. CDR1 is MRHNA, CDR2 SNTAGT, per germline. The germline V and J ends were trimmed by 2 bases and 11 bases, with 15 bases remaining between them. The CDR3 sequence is CASSDGKSPEKLFF. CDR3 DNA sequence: TGTGCCAGCAGTGACGGGAAAAGCCCTGAGAAACTGTTTTTT.

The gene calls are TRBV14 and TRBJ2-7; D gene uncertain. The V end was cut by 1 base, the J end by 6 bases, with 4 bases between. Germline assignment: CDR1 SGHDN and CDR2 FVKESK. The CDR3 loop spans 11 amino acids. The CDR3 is CASSQGGEQYF. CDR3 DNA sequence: TGTGCCAGCAGCCAAGGCGGCGAGCAGTACTTC.

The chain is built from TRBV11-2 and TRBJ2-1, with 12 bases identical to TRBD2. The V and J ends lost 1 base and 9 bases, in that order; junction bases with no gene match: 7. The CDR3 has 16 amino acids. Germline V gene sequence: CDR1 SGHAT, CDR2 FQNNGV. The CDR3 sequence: CASSLGTSGGPGEQFF. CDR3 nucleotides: TGTGCCAGCAGCTTAGGCACTAGCGGGGGGCCAGGTGAGCAGTTCTTC.

CDR3 sequence reads: CSVEWGDGGAEAFF. CDR3 nucleotides: TGCAGCGTTGAATGGGGGGACGGCGGGGCTGAAGCTTTCTTT. V and J are TRBV29-1 and TRBJ1-1; a weak D match, TRBD1 (5 bases). V lost 2 bases and J lost 6, with 16 bases in between. This CDR3 has 14 amino acids. The germline V gene encodes CDR1 SQVTM and CDR2 ANQGSEA.

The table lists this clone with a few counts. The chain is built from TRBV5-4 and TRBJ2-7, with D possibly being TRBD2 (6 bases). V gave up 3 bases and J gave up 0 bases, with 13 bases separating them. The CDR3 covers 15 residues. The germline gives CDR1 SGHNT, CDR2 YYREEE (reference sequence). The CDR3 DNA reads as TGTGCCAGCAGCTCTGGGGGGATGAGCTCCTACGAGCAGTACGTC. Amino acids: CASSSGGMSSYEQYV.

The DNA for the CDR3 is TGCGCCAGCAGCTTGGACAGCCCCGTCGAAGATACGCAGTATTTT. Translation: CASSLDSPVEDTQYF. The V call is TRBV5-1, the J call TRBJ2-3; D gene uncertain. The CDR3 totals 15 residues. Germline loops: CDR1 SGHRS, CDR2 YFSETQ. Between the trimmed V and J ends, which lost 0 bases and 5 bases, there was a span of 13 bases.

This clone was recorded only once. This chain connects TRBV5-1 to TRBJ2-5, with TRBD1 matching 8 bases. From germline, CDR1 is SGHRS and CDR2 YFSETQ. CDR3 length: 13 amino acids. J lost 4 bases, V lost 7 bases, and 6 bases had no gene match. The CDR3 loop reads CASYSGQGETQYF. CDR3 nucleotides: TGCGCCAGCTATTCTGGACAGGGAGAGACCCAGTACTTC.

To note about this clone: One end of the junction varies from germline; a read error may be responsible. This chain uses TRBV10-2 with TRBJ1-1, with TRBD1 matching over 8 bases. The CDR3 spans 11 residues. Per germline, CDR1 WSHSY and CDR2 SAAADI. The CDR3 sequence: CASSRGPEAFF. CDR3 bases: TGTGCCAGCAGCAGGGGGCCTGAAGCTTTCTTT.

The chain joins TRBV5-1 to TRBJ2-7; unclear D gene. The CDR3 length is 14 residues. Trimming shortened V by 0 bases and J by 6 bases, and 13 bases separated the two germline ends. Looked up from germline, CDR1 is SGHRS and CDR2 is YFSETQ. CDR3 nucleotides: TGCGCCAGCAGCTTGGGGCCGGACCGCTCCGAGCAGTACTTC. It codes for CASSLGPDRSEQYF.

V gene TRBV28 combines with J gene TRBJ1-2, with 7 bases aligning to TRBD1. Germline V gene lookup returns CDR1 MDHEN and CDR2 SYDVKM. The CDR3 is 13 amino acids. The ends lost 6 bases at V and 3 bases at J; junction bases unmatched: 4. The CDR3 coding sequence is TGTGCCAGCAGGCCCGGACAGGACTATGGCTACACCTTC. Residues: CASRPGQDYGYTF.

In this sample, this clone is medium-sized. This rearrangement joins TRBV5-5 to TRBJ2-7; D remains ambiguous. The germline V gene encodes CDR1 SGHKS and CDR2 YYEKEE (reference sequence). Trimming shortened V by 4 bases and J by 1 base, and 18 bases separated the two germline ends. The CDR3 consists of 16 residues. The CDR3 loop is CASSLSSKRMSYEQYF. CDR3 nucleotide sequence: TGTGCCAGCAGCCTCTCATCAAAACGGATGTCCTACGAGCAGTACTTC.

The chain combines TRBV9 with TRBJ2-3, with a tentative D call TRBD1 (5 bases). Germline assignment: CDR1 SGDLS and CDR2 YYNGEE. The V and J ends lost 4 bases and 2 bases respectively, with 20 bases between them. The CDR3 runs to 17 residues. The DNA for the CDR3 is TGTGCCAGCAGCCTCCGCACTGGGGCCTTAAACACAGATACGCAGTATTTT. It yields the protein CASSLRTGALNTDTQYF.

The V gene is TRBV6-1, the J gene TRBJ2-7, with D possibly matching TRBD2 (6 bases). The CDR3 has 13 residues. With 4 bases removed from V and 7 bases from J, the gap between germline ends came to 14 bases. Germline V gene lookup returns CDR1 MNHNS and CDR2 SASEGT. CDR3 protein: CASSAGLLGEQYF. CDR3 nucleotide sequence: TGTGCCAGCAGTGCCGGACTATTAGGGGAGCAGTACTTC.

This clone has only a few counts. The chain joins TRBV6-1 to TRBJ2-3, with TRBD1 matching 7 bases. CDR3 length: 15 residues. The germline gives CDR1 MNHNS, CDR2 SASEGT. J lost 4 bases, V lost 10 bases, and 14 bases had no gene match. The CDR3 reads CATLTGDYGADTQYF. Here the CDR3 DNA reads TGTGCCACCCTAACAGGGGATTATGGCGCAGATACGCAGTATTTT.

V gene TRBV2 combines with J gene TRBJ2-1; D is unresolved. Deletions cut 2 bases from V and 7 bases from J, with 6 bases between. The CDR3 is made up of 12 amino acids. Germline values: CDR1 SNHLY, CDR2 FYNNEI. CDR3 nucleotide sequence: TGTGCCAGCAGTGAAACCACGAATGAGCAGTTCTTC. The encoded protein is CASSETTNEQFF.

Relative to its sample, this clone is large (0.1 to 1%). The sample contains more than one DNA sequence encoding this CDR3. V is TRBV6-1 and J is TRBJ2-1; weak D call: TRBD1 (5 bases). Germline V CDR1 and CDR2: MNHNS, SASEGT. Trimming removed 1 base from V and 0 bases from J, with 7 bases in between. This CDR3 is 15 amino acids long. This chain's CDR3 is CASSEGQSSYNEQFF. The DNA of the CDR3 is TGTGCCAGCAGTGAAGGACAGAGCTCCTACAATGAGCAGTTCTTC.

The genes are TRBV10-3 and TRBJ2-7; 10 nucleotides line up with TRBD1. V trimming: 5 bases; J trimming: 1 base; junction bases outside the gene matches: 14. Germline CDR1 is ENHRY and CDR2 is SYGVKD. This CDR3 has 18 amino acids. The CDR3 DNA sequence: TGTGCCATCAGTATATCCGGGACAGGGGTAAGTGGATCCTACGAGCAGTACTTC. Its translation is CAISISGTGVSGSYEQYF.

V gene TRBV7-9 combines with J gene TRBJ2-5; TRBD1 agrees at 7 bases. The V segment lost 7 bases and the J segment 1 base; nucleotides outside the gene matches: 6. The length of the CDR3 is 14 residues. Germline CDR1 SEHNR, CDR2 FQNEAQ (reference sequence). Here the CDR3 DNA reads TGTGCCAGCAAACGGACAGGATCCCAAGAGACCCAGTACTTC. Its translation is CASKRTGSQETQYF.

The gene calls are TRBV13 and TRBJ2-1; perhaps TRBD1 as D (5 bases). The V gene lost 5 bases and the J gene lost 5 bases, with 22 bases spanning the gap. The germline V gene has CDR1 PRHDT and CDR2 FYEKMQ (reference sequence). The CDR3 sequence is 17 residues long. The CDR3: CASSLTGTGWPDNEQFF. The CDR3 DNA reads TGTGCCAGCAGCCTCACAGGAACCGGCTGGCCGGACAATGAGCAGTTCTTC.

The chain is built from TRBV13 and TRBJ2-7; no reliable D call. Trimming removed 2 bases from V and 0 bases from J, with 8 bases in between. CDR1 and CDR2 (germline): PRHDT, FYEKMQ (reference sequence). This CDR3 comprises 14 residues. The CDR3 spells CASSLRAISYEQYV. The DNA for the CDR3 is TGTGCCAGCAGCTTAAGGGCCATCTCCTACGAGCAGTACGTC.